This T cell receptor (beta chain) was documented in a study of cytomegalovirus exposure and HLA in healthy donors. Using immunoSEQ multiplex PCR, the repertoire was profiled, and TCRdb retains in-frame clones only, with some absent. Of 100,000 to 150,000 clones in the sample, approximately 92% were seen once. The CDR3 is made up of 14 amino acids. From germline, CDR1 is MNHNS and CDR2 SASEGT. With 7 bases removed from V and 5 bases from J, the gap between germline ends came to 14 bases. V usage is TRBV6-1 and J usage is TRBJ2-2; TRBD1 might be the D (6 bases). The sequence came from a woman aged 18-29 years in good health and CMV-seronegative. The sample consisted of PBMCs. CDR3 sequence (DNA): TGTGCCAGCACCCAGGGGTATGATACCGGGGAGCTGTTTTTT. Protein product: CASTQGYDTGELFF.